These 30 T cell receptor beta chains were all obtained from the same sample, sequenced in a study of identical twins. TCRdb re-called the 5' RACE reads through MiXCR, storing one row per CDR3 protein. The sample records about 250,000 distinct CDR3 sequences, roughly 8.7% being singletons. Another study also made use of these data, one on yellow fever vaccine responses in identical twins.

The sequencing sample was made of CD8+ T cells sorted from blood. The receptors were gathered from a woman younger than 30 in good health.

This clonotype was observed many times. The chain links TRBV14 to TRBJ2-5; D is possibly TRBD1 (6 bases). This CDR3 has 13 residues. Looked up from germline, CDR1 is SGHDN and CDR2 is FVKESK. Trimming removed 6 bases from V and 5 bases from J, with 13 bases in between. The CDR3 bases are TGTGCCAGCAGAATCAGGGGTGGCGAGACCCAGTACTTC. This codes for CASRIRGGETQYF.

This clonotype was seen a handful of times. The J gene is TRBJ2-3, the V gene TRBV7-6; no definite D call. The CDR3 runs 14 residues. The germline gives CDR1 SGHVS, CDR2 FNYEAQ. Trimming left V 4 bases short and J 10 bases short, with 18 bases between. CDR3 bases: TGTGCCAGCAGCTGGAATGTCGGTGGCGCGTCGCAGTATTTT. Amino acids: CASSWNVGGASQYF. The complete variable domain, with remaining parts taken from reference TRBV7-6 and TRBJ2-3, reads GAGVSQSPRYKVTKRGQDVALRCDPISGHVSLYWYRQALGQGPEFLTYFNYEAQQDKSGLPNDRFSAERPEGSISTLTIQRTEQRDSAMYRCASSWNVGGASQYFGPGTRLTVL.

This chain joins TRBV5-1 and TRBJ2-2; D call uncertain. Germline lookup yields CDR1 SGHRS and CDR2 YFSETQ. V was cut by 2 bases and J by 6 bases, with 5 bases left in between. The CDR3 consists of 12 residues. This chain's CDR3 is CASSFEAGELFF. In DNA, the CDR3 is TGCGCCAGCAGCTTTGAGGCCGGGGAGCTGTTTTTT.

The chain links TRBV2 to TRBJ2-1; 10 bases agree with TRBD2. The V segment lost 7 bases and the J segment 10 bases; nucleotides outside the gene matches: 10. Germline V gene lookup returns CDR1 SNHLY and CDR2 FYNNEI. CDR3 size: 14 residues. CDR3 residues: CASIPSGGPREQFF. CDR3 nucleotide sequence: TGTGCCAGCATCCCTAGCGGGGGACCCAGGGAGCAGTTCTTC.

This chain uses TRBV18 with TRBJ2-3, with D possibly matching TRBD1 (6 bases). With 2 bases removed from V and 0 bases from J, the gap between germline ends came to 9 bases. Germline-derived CDR1 and CDR2 are KGHSH and LQKENI. The CDR3 spans 15 residues. CDR3: CASSPTGISTDTQYF. The CDR3 bases are TGTGCCAGCTCACCAACAGGGATAAGCACAGATACGCAGTATTTT.

Ten or more counts support this clonotype. This rearrangement joins TRBV4-1 to TRBJ2-1; 8 bases map to TRBD2. Germline loops: CDR1 MGHRA, CDR2 YSYEKL. The CDR3 is 17 residues long. The V segment lost 1 base and the J segment 5 bases; nucleotides outside the gene matches: 10. The CDR3: CASSQGGGGWPDNEQFF. CDR3 in DNA: TGCGCCAGCAGCCAAGGTGGCGGGGGGTGGCCAGACAATGAGCAGTTCTTC.

The rearrangement links TRBV4-1 to TRBJ2-7; the D gene could be TRBD1 or TRBD2 (5 bases each). Germline lookup yields CDR1 MGHRA and CDR2 YSYEKL. The CDR3 loop spans 18 amino acids. V was shortened by 5 bases and J by 5 bases, with 28 bases between the two germline ends. CDR3 residues: CASSSTPGPRGSVHEQYF. CDR3 coding DNA: TGCGCCAGCAGCTCTACACCGGGACCCCGAGGAAGCGTCCACGAGCAGTACTTC.

This clonotype was seen repeatedly, ten times or more. V and J are TRBV3-1 and TRBJ2-1; 10 bases fit TRBD2. Trimming removed 4 bases from V and 5 bases from J; junction bases left unmatched: 5. Germline V gene data show CDR1 as LGHDT and CDR2 as YNNKEL (reference sequence). The CDR3 has 15 residues. Here the CDR3 DNA reads TGTGCCAGCAGCCCCGGACTAGCGGCGAACAATGAGCAGTTCTTC. This codes for CASSPGLAANNEQFF.

This clonotype was detected many times. The chain links TRBV7-6 to TRBJ2-1; TRBD2 matches at 12 bases. Germline-derived CDR1 and CDR2 are SGHVS and FNYEAQ. This CDR3 region has 15 residues. V was clipped by 1 base and J by 10 bases; unmatched bases: 5. The CDR3 loop reads CASSLVSSGRGEQFF. The CDR3 coding sequence is TGTGCCAGCAGCTTAGTGTCTAGCGGGAGGGGGGAGCAGTTCTTC.

The V gene is TRBV14, the J gene TRBJ2-7, with TRBD1 matching 9 bases. The CDR3 extends over 17 amino acids. After removal of 3 bases from V and 0 bases from J, the junction contained 9 bases not matched to a gene. In germline, CDR1 is SGHDN, CDR2 FVKESK. CDR3 protein: CASSHRGQGIHSYEQYF. The CDR3 region has the DNA TGTGCCAGCAGCCACCGGGGACAGGGAATACACTCCTACGAGCAGTACTTC.

The table lists this clonotype with a count of one. This chain uses TRBV7-3 with TRBJ2-7, with a tentative D call TRBD1 (5 bases). The CDR3 is made up of 15 amino acids. CDR1 and CDR2 (germline): SGHTA, FQGTGA. The V end was cut by 5 bases, the J end by 7 bases, with 21 bases between. CDR3 in amino acids: CASSIIPHGQDEQYF. CDR3 in DNA: TGTGCCAGCAGCATCATACCCCACGGACAAGATGAGCAGTACTTC.

This clonotype appeared a few times. The chain recombines TRBV5-1 with TRBJ2-2, with D hard to call. The CDR3 is 16 amino acids. V was cut by 2 bases and J by 2 bases, with 13 bases left in between. CDR1 and CDR2 (germline): SGHRS, YFSETQ. The CDR3 sequence: CASSFIQGPNTGELFF. CDR3 DNA sequence: TGCGCCAGCAGCTTCATACAAGGCCCCAACACCGGGGAGCTGTTTTTT.

The chain has TRBV27 and TRBJ2-3; 8 bases are a match to TRBD1. V lost 5 bases and J lost 1; bases outside the gene matches: 2. The CDR3 contains 14 residues. Per the germline V gene, CDR1 is MNHEY and CDR2 is SMNVEV (reference sequence). The CDR3 loop reads CASSVTGGTDTQYF. The CDR3 bases are TGTGCCAGCAGTGTGACAGGGGGCACAGATACGCAGTATTTT.

The chain has TRBV5-1 and TRBJ2-1; 8 nucleotides align to TRBD1. V shed 0 bases and J 5 bases; nucleotides not matched to a gene: 4. Germline loops: CDR1 SGHRS, CDR2 YFSETQ. The CDR3 is 15 residues long. CDR3 coding DNA: TGCGCCAGCAGCTTGGCAGGGGGCTGGGACAATGAGCAGTTCTTC. Residues: CASSLAGGWDNEQFF.

The genes are TRBV12-5 and TRBJ2-6, with D perhaps matching TRBD2 (7 bases). V shed 6 bases and J shed 8 bases, with 20 bases lying between them. The CDR3 loop spans 16 amino acids. Germline V gene lookup returns CDR1 LGHNT and CDR2 FRNRAP. The CDR3 is CASGASRGAQPNVLTF. CDR3 in DNA: TGTGCTAGTGGCGCCTCCCGGGGGGCCCAGCCCAACGTCCTGACTTTC.

This clonotype was counted only a few times. V and J are TRBV7-9 and TRBJ2-6; D not resolved. Trimming stripped 5 bases from V and 1 base from J, with 9 bases between. The CDR3 has 15 residues. Germline V gene data show CDR1 as SEHNR and CDR2 as FQNEAQ (reference sequence). The CDR3 DNA follows: TGTGCCAGCAGCCCATCAGTGTCTGGGGCCAACGTCCTGACTTTC. Translating it yields CASSPSVSGANVLTF.

This clonotype was counted between two and nine times. The chain has TRBV6-1 and TRBJ1-6, with a tentative D call TRBD1 (5 bases). Trimming pared 2 bases from V and 8 bases from J, leaving 16 bases between. Germline V gene data show CDR1 as MNHNS and CDR2 as SASEGT. The CDR3 runs to 16 residues. The CDR3 spells CASSENGRAWDSPLHF. In nucleotides, the CDR3 is TGTGCCAGCAGTGAAAACGGCAGGGCATGGGATTCACCCCTCCACTTT.

This chain joins TRBV7-9 and TRBJ2-2; TRBD1 matches 8 bases. This CDR3 comprises 16 residues. From germline, CDR1 is SEHNR and CDR2 FQNEAQ (reference sequence). V was pared by 5 bases and J by 5 bases, with 10 bases of the junction left unmatched. In DNA, the CDR3 is TGTGCCAGCAGCGATGGGACAGGCCGGGGGACCGGGGAGCTGTTTTTT. Its translation is CASSDGTGRGTGELFF.

This clonotype was seen a handful of times. The V gene is TRBV12-3 or TRBV12-4, the J gene TRBJ2-1; D remains ambiguous. This CDR3 region has 13 residues. Trimming stripped 3 bases from V and 9 bases from J, with 12 bases between. The CDR3: CASSFSSSSEQFF. CDR3 nucleotides: TGTGCCAGCAGTTTCTCGTCATCTAGTGAGCAGTTCTTC.

This clonotype has a handful of counts. The gene calls are TRBV7-3 and TRBJ2-7; 7 bases fit TRBD1. V shed 2 bases, J shed 2 bases, and the junction held 6 bases outside the gene matches. The CDR3 loop spans 15 amino acids. The germline CDR1 and CDR2 sequences are SGHTA and FQGTGA. This chain's CDR3 is CASSLGAGTAYEQYF. CDR3 bases: TGTGCCAGCAGCTTAGGGGCCGGGACAGCCTACGAGCAGTACTTC.

This clonotype was picked up many times. The rearrangement uses TRBV7-9 and TRBJ2-7; D call uncertain. CDR3 length equals 13 residues. Germline CDR1 and CDR2: SEHNR and FQNEAQ (reference sequence). V lost 5 bases to trimming and J lost 3 bases, with 11 bases between them. The DNA of the CDR3 is TGTGCCAGCAGCGAACCGTCCGGCTACGAGCAGTACTTC. It encodes CASSEPSGYEQYF.

The chain carries TRBV2 and TRBJ1-6; TRBD1 agrees at 8 bases. The CDR3 is made up of 15 amino acids. The V gene's germline CDR1 is SNHLY and CDR2 FYNNEI. V shed 6 bases and J 8 bases; nucleotides not matched to a gene: 9. The CDR3 bases are TGTGCCAGCAGGACCGACAGGGGTTCTGATTCACCCCTCCACTTT. Translating it yields CASRTDRGSDSPLHF.

The rearrangement links TRBV5-1 to TRBJ2-1, with 7 nucleotides matching TRBD1. Germline V CDR1 and CDR2: SGHRS, YFSETQ. This CDR3 has 14 amino acids. The trim removed 4 bases at V and 6 bases at J, leaving 7 bases unmatched. The CDR3 DNA follows: TGCGCCAGCAGCCCAGACAGGGTCCCCAATGAGCAGTTCTTC. Encoded protein: CASSPDRVPNEQFF.

CDR3 sequence: CSARVTSTETQYF. For the CDR3, the DNA is TGCAGTGCTAGAGTCACGAGTACGGAGACCCAGTACTTC. V usage is TRBV20-1 and J usage is TRBJ2-5, with D hard to call. Germline V gives CDR1 DFQATT, CDR2 SNEGSKA (reference sequence). Trimming removed 1 base from V and 5 bases from J, with 11 bases in between. This CDR3 has 13 amino acids.

The table lists this clonotype with a few counts. This rearrangement joins TRBV29-1 to TRBJ1-2, with 9 bases aligning to TRBD1. Germline V CDR1 and CDR2: SQVTM, ANQGSEA. V lost 6 bases and J lost 5; bases outside the gene matches: 19. The CDR3 has 17 amino acids. CDR3 loop: CSVLLPSSDRGEYGYTF. The CDR3 nucleotides read TGCAGCGTACTCCTTCCCTCTTCAGACAGGGGGGAGTATGGCTACACCTTC. Full variable domain (outside the CDR3, taken from reference TRBV29-1 and TRBJ1-2): SAVISQKPSRDICQRGTSLTIQCQVDSQVTMMFWYRQQPGQSLTLIATANQGSEATYESGFVIDKFPISRPNLTFSTLTVSNMSPEDSSIYLCSVLLPSSDRGEYGYTFGSGTRLTVV.

V usage is TRBV10-3 and J usage is TRBJ2-7; no firm D call. The germline V and J ends were trimmed by 2 bases and 3 bases, with 11 bases remaining between them. The germline V gene has CDR1 ENHRY and CDR2 SYGVKD. This CDR3 spans 14 amino acids. The chain's CDR3 is CAISEPYQGYEQYF. DNA for the CDR3: TGTGCCATCAGTGAGCCCTACCAAGGCTACGAGCAGTACTTC.

This clonotype has a count of ten or more. The chain uses TRBV4-2 and TRBJ2-7, with 12 bases identical to TRBD1. Germline loops: CDR1 LGHNA, CDR2 YNFKEQ. The CDR3 is 16 residues long. J was trimmed by 6 bases and V by 3 bases; bases with no gene match: 9. CDR3 coding DNA: TGTGCCAGCAGCCAGCCCTCGGGACAGGGGGCAGGCGAGCAGTACTTC. Residues: CASSQPSGQGAGEQYF.

This clonotype was counted a few times. Here the CDR3 reads CASSLEIADTENEQFF. CDR3 coding DNA: TGTGCCAGCAGCTTAGAGATAGCGGACACTGAGAATGAGCAGTTCTTC. The chain uses TRBV11-2 and TRBJ2-1, with D tentatively TRBD2 (6 bases). This CDR3 spans 16 amino acids. Trimming removed 0 bases at V and 7 bases at J, with 16 bases between. Germline values: CDR1 SGHAT, CDR2 FQNNGV.

The rearrangement links TRBV3-1 to TRBJ2-3; D may be TRBD2 (7 bases). Trimming pared 7 bases from V and 3 bases from J, leaving 29 bases between. The germline V gene encodes CDR1 LGHDT and CDR2 YNNKEL (reference sequence). The CDR3 contains 19 residues. Here the CDR3 reads CASTFQKVPGGHSTDTQYF. The CDR3 nucleotides read TGTGCCAGCACCTTCCAAAAGGTGCCGGGGGGCCATTCAACAGATACGCAGTATTTT.

Turning to this clonotype: A much larger clone differs from this one at a single base, so this may be a read error. This chain uses TRBV20-1 with TRBJ2-1, with D maybe TRBD2 (6 bases). The CDR3 covers 11 residues. Germline CDR1 is DFQATT and CDR2 is SNEGSKA (reference sequence). The CDR3 loop is CSAGGTEEHFF. The CDR3 nucleotides are TGCAGTGCTGGAGGGACGGAGGAGCATTTCTTC.